This entry lists 10 T cell receptor beta chains sequenced from one sample in a study of graft-versus-host responses after intestinal transplantation. This table comes from immunoSEQ multiplex PCR, and its TCRdb copy is limited to in-frame clones, with some not included. Altogether fewer than 85,000 clones are present, more than 70% being singletons, with the ten largest covering roughly 2.6%. These TCRs are of unknown antigen specificity. This specimen consisted of unstimulated CD8+ T cells sorted from spleen or lymph node cells, obtained before intestinal transplant. These receptors were collected from a human donor who received an intestinal transplant.

This clone was recorded only once. The gene calls are TRBV11-2 and TRBJ1-1; 8 positions agree with TRBD1. Germline lookup yields CDR1 SGHAT and CDR2 FQNNGV. The junction had 3 bases not matched to a gene; V was cut back by 7 bases and J by 5 bases. The CDR3 length is 12 residues. This CDR3 reads CASNGQGTEAFF. CDR3 DNA sequence: TGTGCCAGCAATGGACAGGGAACTGAAGCTTTCTTT.

This chain links TRBV5-1 with TRBJ1-2; TRBD1 agrees at 9 bases. J was trimmed by 14 bases and V by 4 bases; bases with no gene match: 12. CDR3 length: 13 residues. In germline, CDR1 is SGHRS, CDR2 YFSETQ. The CDR3: CASSLRQGVLRTF. The CDR3 region has the DNA TGCGCCAGCAGCCTTAGACAGGGGGTACTAAGGACCTTC.

The chain carries TRBV6-4 and TRBJ2-7; weak D call: TRBD2 (5 bases). V gave up 7 bases and J gave up 3 bases, with 16 bases separating them. CDR3 length equals 14 residues. Germline CDR1 MRHNA, CDR2 SNTAGT. CDR3 loop: CASTHWGACYEQYF. The CDR3 DNA sequence: TGTGCCAGCACTCACTGGGGAGCTTGCTACGAGCAGTACTTC.

V is TRBV4-2 and J is TRBJ2-5; maybe TRBD2 (5 bases). Deletions cut 4 bases from V and 2 bases from J, with 14 bases between. The germline gives CDR1 LGHNA, CDR2 YNFKEQ. The CDR3 totals 15 residues. CDR3 in DNA: TGTGCCAGCAGCCCTTGGGGAGACTTACAAGAGACCCAGTACTTC. Translation: CASSPWGDLQETQYF.

This chain uses TRBV4-1 with TRBJ2-4; 11 bases align to TRBD1. Germline values: CDR1 MGHRA, CDR2 YSYEKL. J was trimmed by 9 bases and V by 4 bases; bases with no gene match: 11. There are 16 residues in the CDR3. CDR3 in DNA: TGCGCCAGCAGCCTAACCGGGACAGGGGGGGAAGGCATTCAGTACTTC. This gives the protein CASSLTGTGGEGIQYF.

V is TRBV6-1 and J is TRBJ2-7, with D possibly matching TRBD2 (6 bases). Germline loops: CDR1 MNHNS, CDR2 SASEGT. CDR3 size: 14 residues. Between the trimmed V and J ends, which lost 4 bases and 4 bases, there was a span of 14 bases. CDR3 nucleotide sequence: TGTGCCAGCAGTGCAGGGTTCGGGAGATACGAGCAGTACTTC. Translation: CASSAGFGRYEQYF.

This chain uses TRBV5-6 with TRBJ1-1, with 8 bases identical to TRBD1. V was pared by 4 bases and J by 3 bases, with 14 bases of the junction left unmatched. Germline loops: CDR1 SGHDT, CDR2 YYEEEE. This CDR3 region has 17 residues. This chain's CDR3 is CASSQDRGIVRDTEAFF. DNA of the CDR3: TGTGCCAGCAGCCAAGACAGGGGAATAGTAAGGGACACTGAAGCTTTCTTT.

The CDR3 loop reads CAISGRSEQFF. CDR3 DNA sequence: TGTGCCATCAGTGGGCGGAGTGAGCAGTTCTTC. This chain joins TRBV10-3 and TRBJ2-1; the D is unclear. The CDR3 extends over 11 amino acids. The V end lost 4 bases, the J end lost 9 bases, and 7 bases lay between the germline ends. Germline V CDR1 and CDR2: ENHRY, SYGVKD.

The chain combines TRBV27 with TRBJ2-7; a possible D gene is TRBD2 (6 bases). In germline, CDR1 is MNHEY, CDR2 SMNVEV (reference sequence). Trimming took off 5 bases at V and 1 base at J, with 12 bases between the two ends. This CDR3 is built from 14 residues. CDR3 sequence (DNA): TGTGCCAGCAGTCCCACCGGGGGTTCCTACGAGCAGTACTTC. This sequence encodes CASSPTGGSYEQYF.

J is TRBJ2-1 and V is TRBV5-1; D may be TRBD2 (7 bases). Per the germline V gene, CDR1 is SGHRS and CDR2 is YFSETQ. The CDR3 sequence is 15 residues long. The germline V and J ends were trimmed by 1 base and 10 bases, with 18 bases remaining between them. CDR3 region: CASSLRTGGRWEQFF. The DNA of the CDR3 is TGCGCCAGCAGCTTGAGGACGGGGGGCCGCTGGGAGCAGTTCTTC. The whole variable domain, filled in from reference TRBV5-1 and TRBJ2-1, reads KAGVTQTPRYLIKTRGQQVTLSCSPISGHRSVSWYQQTPGQGLQFLFEYFSETQRNKGNFPGRFSGRQFSNSRSEMNVSTLELGDSALYLCASSLRTGGRWEQFFGPGTRLTVL.